This T cell receptor beta chain was found in a study of blood T cell repertoires in COVID-19 (dated by TCRdb to 2020 to 2021). About the study as a whole: The collaborator samples originated in the United States, Italy and Spain and spanned the acute and convalescent phases of COVID-19. Where HLA class I and class II types were available, the types were taken from metadata supplied by the sample provider, not from assay-based typing. The repertoires were released in a freely available public database intended as a resource for research on the immune response to SARS-CoV-2. The dataset comprised deeply sampled blood TCRbeta repertoires from subjects exposed to, actively infected with, or recovered from COVID-19. The material from the prospective study consisted of cDNA or gDNA derived from T cells, B-cell-depleted T cells, or PBMCs. Nearly every sample came with metadata listing a de-identified subject ID, COVID-19 status, age in years and sex. The samples were drawn from the first 160 participants of the ongoing ImmuneRACE study and from about 1,200 subjects provided by 6 global collaborators.

About this clone: This receptor's antigen is unknown. No per-base quality is available; no much larger clone lies one base away.

Collaborating institutions collected whole blood in K2EDTA tubes following their own protocols. For TCRbeta analysis, collaborators shipped samples as frozen whole blood, isolated PBMCs, or DNA extracted from either of those sample types. Looking up the germline V gene yields CDR1 SGHAT and CDR2 FQNNGV. The V and J ends are trimmed by 5 bases and 6 bases, leaving 2 bases between them. The CDR3 measures 10 amino acids from cysteine to phenylalanine. The read is trimmed to its CDR3 DNA, 30 bases read in frame from base 1. TCRbeta CDR3 regions were amplified from genomic DNA by means of the immunoSEQ Assay, a bias-controlled multiplex PCR. Regarding the original processing steps: Within the assay, amplification of reference gene primers was used to estimate how many nucleated cells each sample contained. To quantify the absolute abundance of each unique TCRbeta CDR3 rearrangement, sequence reads were collapsed and filtered. For each sample, productive Simpson clonality was calculated by taking the square root of Simpson's diversity index across productive rearrangements. In TCRdb, the immuneACCESS table is reduced to in-frame sequences with V and J assigned. These tables do not hold every clone; where another copy was compared, an unresolved V gene accounts for under half, and the others remain unexplained. Clone size and V and J calls were adopted from that table, with D and trimming inferred from the DNA. Within this sample are 120,000 or so clones, with 88% of them counted one time only. Approximately 1.1% of the sample is in the top ten clones.

The paper's findings and limits, for the study overall: Clinical and demographic metadata were provided uncurated, with the amount varying by source and participant.

The receptor's source is a woman of 80 years or more with acute or convalescent COVID-19. The source material was peripheral blood. The chain employs TRBV11-2 and TRBJ2-1; too little of a D gene remains to name it. CDR3 reads: CASSRNEQFF. The DNA sequence is given as TGTGCCAGCAGCCGCAATGAGCAGTTCTTC.